This TCR beta chain was retrieved from a study of blood T cell repertoires in COVID-19. Study in general: Sources were T cells, B-cell-depleted T cells, or PBMCs; the material itself was cDNA or gDNA.

Per the authors' pipeline: Estimates of nucleated cell counts were drawn from the amplification of reference gene primers. TCRdb keeps only in-frame clones here, not all; method: immunoSEQ multiplex PCR. The V and J calls and clone size were taken over from that table, and D and trimming were inferred from the DNA. The sample has fewer than 40,000 clones, roughly 90% seen once; the top ten hold 0.55%. The CDR3 runs 14 residues. The V gene's germline CDR1 is MNHEY and CDR2 SMNVEV (reference sequence). Germline trimming cut 6 bases from V and 9 bases from J; bases unmatched to any gene: 6. The chain carries TRBV27 and TRBJ2-1; 12 nucleotides match TRBD2. The receptor comes from a middle-aged woman with active or convalescent COVID-19. Sequenced input: peripheral blood. CDR3 nucleotides: TGTGCCAGCAGGTTACTAGCGGGGGGTAGTGAGCAGTTCTTC. Residues: CASRLLAGGSEQFF.